The 31 T cell receptor beta chains in this list originate from one sample, sequenced in a study of blood T cell repertoires in COVID-19. TCRdb keeps only in-frame clones here, not all; method: immunoSEQ multiplex PCR. The table shows roughly 80,000 clones, with 90% to 95% occurring only once. Material for sequencing was peripheral blood. Receptor source: a man aged 55 to 70 with acute or convalescent COVID-19.

The chain recombines TRBV30 with TRBJ1-5, with D hard to call. The CDR3 runs 12 residues. Between the trimmed V and J ends, which lost 1 base and 4 bases, there was a span of 5 bases. Germline V gene sequence: CDR1 GTSNPN, CDR2 SVGIG (reference sequence). The CDR3 sequence is CAWSGRNQPQHF. CDR3 DNA: TGTGCCTGGAGTGGCCGGAATCAGCCCCAGCATTTT.

The V call is TRBV27, the J call TRBJ2-7; 12 nucleotides agree with TRBD2. CDR1 is MNHEY and CDR2 is SMNVEV in the germline V gene (reference sequence). This CDR3 has 15 amino acids. J lost 3 bases, V lost 6 bases, and 6 bases had no gene match. CDR3 amino acids: CASRPRLAGVYEQYF. As DNA, the CDR3 is TGTGCCAGCAGGCCCCGACTAGCGGGAGTCTACGAGCAGTACTTC.

The CDR3 reads CSVKNRETYEQYF. In DNA, the CDR3 is TGCAGCGTAAAAAACAGGGAAACCTACGAGCAGTACTTC. The V and J genes are TRBV29-1 and TRBJ2-7; D is possibly TRBD1 (6 bases). CDR3 length: 13 amino acids. Germline CDR1 SQVTM, CDR2 ANQGSEA. V lost 6 bases and J lost 2, with 14 bases in between.

The genes are TRBV2 and TRBJ2-5; 11 bases match TRBD2. V shed 7 bases and J 3 bases; nucleotides not matched to a gene: 10. Germline CDR1 reads SNHLY; CDR2 reads FYNNEI. The CDR3 length is 16 residues. CDR3 nucleotide sequence: TGTGCCAGCAATCGTCTAGCGGGAGGAGTGAAAGAGACCCAGTACTTC. Its translation is CASNRLAGGVKETQYF.

Notes on this clone: This sample also contains other DNA sequences that code for the same CDR3. The rearrangement joins TRBV28 to TRBJ2-1; D is possibly TRBD1 (6 bases). The CDR3 extends over 14 amino acids. CDR1 and CDR2 (germline): MDHEN, SYDVKM. Trimming removed 2 bases at V and 1 base at J, with 6 bases between. In DNA form, the CDR3 reads TGTGCCAGCAGTTTAAGGGGGTCCTACAATGAGCAGTTCTTC. Protein product: CASSLRGSYNEQFF. Drawing the rest from reference TRBV28 and TRBJ2-1, the complete variable domain is DVKVTQSSRYLVKRTGEKVFLECVQDMDHENMFWYRQDPGLGLRLIYFSYDVKMKEKGDIPEGYSVSREKKERFSLILESASTNQTSMYLCASSLRGSYNEQFFGPGTRLTVL.

The J gene is TRBJ1-4, the V gene TRBV4-3; no reliable D call. Germline lookup yields CDR1 LGHNA and CDR2 YSLEER. V lost 0 bases and J lost 5, with 10 bases in between. The length of the CDR3 is 15 residues. The CDR3 region is CASSQERVSNEKLFF. The CDR3 nucleotides read TGCGCCAGCAGCCAAGAGAGGGTTTCAAATGAAAAACTGTTTTTT.

V and J are TRBV4-2 and TRBJ2-5, with D perhaps TRBD2 (6 bases). The CDR3 contains 17 residues. V was shortened by 4 bases and J by 0 bases, with 18 bases between the two germline ends. Germline V gives CDR1 LGHNA, CDR2 YNFKEQ. CDR3: CASSPIGEDLYQETQYF. The CDR3 bases are TGTGCCAGCAGCCCAATCGGGGAGGATTTGTACCAAGAGACCCAGTACTTC.

In this sample, this clone turned up once. The chain is built from TRBV5-1 and TRBJ2-1; 11 bases fit TRBD2. The CDR3 consists of 16 residues. Germline V gives CDR1 SGHRS, CDR2 YFSETQ. J lost 3 bases, V lost 5 bases, and 7 bases had no gene match. This chain's CDR3 is CASSTGLAAYYNEQFF. In nucleotides, the CDR3 is TGCGCCAGCAGTACGGGACTAGCGGCTTACTACAATGAGCAGTTCTTC. The whole variable domain, remainder taken from reference TRBV5-1 and TRBJ2-1, is KAGVTQTPRYLIKTRGQQVTLSCSPISGHRSVSWYQQTPGQGLQFLFEYFSETQRNKGNFPGRFSGRQFSNSRSEMNVSTLELGDSALYLCASSTGLAAYYNEQFFGPGTRLTVL.

CDR3 amino acids: CASRRQGPYNSPLHF. CDR3 nucleotides: TGTGCCAGCAGGCGACAGGGGCCGTATAATTCACCCCTCCACTTT. The V call is TRBV28, the J call TRBJ1-6, with TRBD1 matching 8 bases. Germline values: CDR1 MDHEN, CDR2 SYDVKM. The trim removed 6 bases at V and 4 bases at J, leaving 5 bases unmatched. The CDR3 is 15 residues long.

The chain links TRBV7-3 to TRBJ2-1; 8 nucleotides agree with TRBD2. The CDR3 totals 15 residues. Trimming took 6 bases from V and 7 from J; bases not matched to a gene: 11. Looked up from germline, CDR1 is SGHTA and CDR2 is FQGTGA. The CDR3 sequence: CASSLTGTRRNEQFF. CDR3 sequence (DNA): TGTGCCAGCAGTCTAACCGGGACTAGAAGGAATGAGCAGTTCTTC.

V is TRBV4-1 and J is TRBJ2-7, with D maybe TRBD1 (6 bases). V was clipped by 1 base and J by 0 bases, with 10 bases between them. The CDR3 spans 15 residues. The germline CDR1 and CDR2 sequences are MGHRA and YSYEKL. CDR3: CASSQGQVFSYEQYF. CDR3 DNA sequence: TGCGCCAGCAGCCAAGGACAGGTATTCTCCTACGAGCAGTACTTC.

The chain links TRBV11-3 to TRBJ2-3, with TRBD2 identical over 10 bases. Unmatched junction bases numbered 15, after V lost 4 bases and J lost 2 bases. Germline-derived CDR1 and CDR2 are SGHNT and YENEEA. The CDR3 spans 19 residues. The CDR3 DNA follows: TGTGCCAGCAGCTCTCCGACTAGCGGGCCTGGGGACCTCACAGATACGCAGTATTTT. Protein product: CASSSPTSGPGDLTDTQYF.

The rearrangement links TRBV7-2 to TRBJ2-5; D is uncertain. Germline-derived CDR1 and CDR2 are SGHTA and FQGNSA. The CDR3 consists of 14 residues. Trimming pared 0 bases from V and 5 bases from J, leaving 10 bases between. CDR3 DNA: TGTGCCAGCAGCTTAGCGGCTGGTACGGAGACCCAGTACTTC. It yields the protein CASSLAAGTETQYF. The full variable domain, in which reference TRBV7-2 and TRBJ2-5 provide the parts outside the CDR3, is GAGVSQSPSNKVTEKGKDVELRCDPISGHTALYWYRQSLGQGLEFLIYFQGNSAPDKSGLPSDRFSAERTGGSVSTLTIQRTQQEDSAVYLCASSLAAGTETQYFGPGTRLLVL.

This chain connects TRBV2 to TRBJ2-6, with a tentative D call TRBD1 (5 bases). Germline assignment: CDR1 SNHLY and CDR2 FYNNEI. The CDR3 loop spans 15 amino acids. V was pared by 3 bases and J by 4 bases, with 10 bases between. CDR3 sequence: CASSERRAGANVLTF. The CDR3 DNA sequence: TGTGCCAGCAGTGAGCGCAGGGCCGGGGCCAACGTCCTGACTTTC. Combining the CDR3 with reference TRBV2 and TRBJ2-6 gives the whole variable domain EPEVTQTPSHQVTQMGQEVILRCVPISNHLYFYWYRQILGQKVEFLVSFYNNEISEKSEIFDDQFSVERPDGSNFTLKIRSTKLEDSAMYFCASSERRAGANVLTFGAGSRLTVL.

The count of this clone is one. The genes are TRBV4-1 and TRBJ2-5, with 8 bases lining up with TRBD2. The CDR3 runs 16 residues. V lost 5 bases to trimming and J lost 2 bases; unmatched junction nucleotides: 10. The germline V gene encodes CDR1 MGHRA and CDR2 YSYEKL. CDR3 coding DNA: TGCGCCAGCAGCACCCGGGAGGGGGGCGGGCAAGAGACCCAGTACTTC. This codes for CASSTREGGGQETQYF.

The chain carries TRBV3-1 (or the pseudogene TRBV3-2) and TRBJ2-1; TRBD2 aligns across 12 bases. The V and J ends lost 1 base and 8 bases, in that order; junction bases with no gene match: 3. The CDR3 is 15 amino acids. Looked up from germline, CDR1 is LGHDT and CDR2 is YNNKEL (reference sequence). CDR3 loop: CASSQALAGGDEQFF. The CDR3 nucleotides read TGTGCCAGCAGCCAAGCTCTAGCGGGAGGGGATGAGCAGTTCTTC.

The J gene is TRBJ2-1, the V gene TRBV24-1, with 7 bases aligning to TRBD1. The CDR3 loop spans 18 amino acids. Germline V gene data show CDR1 as KGHDR and CDR2 as SFDVKD. After removal of 4 bases from V and 6 bases from J, the junction contained 17 bases not matched to a gene. The CDR3 nucleotides read TGTGCCACCAGTGACCCCCTTTCTTCTAGGACAGGACCCAATGAGCAGTTCTTC. Encoded protein: CATSDPLSSRTGPNEQFF.

This rearrangement joins TRBV7-9 to TRBJ2-3; TRBD2 agrees at 7 bases. The length of the CDR3 is 18 residues. V lost 7 bases and J lost 3; bases outside the gene matches: 19. In germline, CDR1 is SEHNR, CDR2 FQNEAQ (reference sequence). The CDR3 sequence: CASTLPSLGGGPTDTQYF. In DNA form, the CDR3 reads TGTGCCAGCACCCTCCCTTCTTTGGGGGGAGGGCCTACAGATACGCAGTATTTT. Drawing the rest from reference TRBV7-9 and TRBJ2-3, the complete variable domain is DTGVSQNPRHKITKRGQNVTFRCDPISEHNRLYWYRQTLGQGPEFLTYFQNEAQLEKSRLLSDRFSAERPKGSFSTLEIQRTEQGDSAMYLCASTLPSLGGGPTDTQYFGPGTRLTVL.

The chain employs TRBV19 and TRBJ2-3; the D is unclear. Trimming removed 7 bases at V and 1 base at J, with 24 bases between. Germline-derived CDR1 and CDR2 are LNHDA and SQIVND (reference sequence). CDR3 length: 18 amino acids. CDR3: CASTGSLSAQRGTDTQYF. In DNA form, the CDR3 reads TGTGCCAGTACTGGTTCGCTAAGCGCCCAACGGGGCACAGATACGCAGTATTTT.

This rearrangement joins TRBV9 to TRBJ1-2; D is perhaps TRBD1 (5 bases). V was pared by 3 bases and J by 0 bases, with 12 bases between. Germline assignment: CDR1 SGDLS and CDR2 YYNGEE. The CDR3 consists of 15 residues. The chain's CDR3 is CASSAQGSANYGYTF. The CDR3, as DNA: TGTGCCAGCAGCGCGCAGGGAAGCGCTAACTATGGCTACACCTTC.

This clone was counted a single time. This chain uses TRBV2 with TRBJ2-7; tentatively, D is TRBD1 (6 bases). The CDR3 is 17 amino acids. Germline V CDR1 and CDR2: SNHLY, FYNNEI. Deletions cut 0 bases from V and 6 bases from J, with 21 bases between. CDR3 loop: CASSEAPWGRETGEQYF. The CDR3 bases are TGTGCCAGCAGTGAAGCCCCGTGGGGGCGAGAGACGGGCGAGCAGTACTTC. Full variable domain (missing parts from reference TRBV2 and TRBJ2-7): EPEVTQTPSHQVTQMGQEVILRCVPISNHLYFYWYRQILGQKVEFLVSFYNNEISEKSEIFDDQFSVERPDGSNFTLKIRSTKLEDSAMYFCASSEAPWGRETGEQYFGPGTRLTVT.

The chain couples TRBV19 to TRBJ2-7; D possibly corresponds to TRBD2 (6 bases). V was clipped by 3 bases and J by 1 base, with 7 bases between them. Germline CDR1 and CDR2: LNHDA and SQIVND (reference sequence). The CDR3 spans 13 residues. As DNA, the CDR3 is TGTGCCAGTAGTATCGGAGGGTCCTACGAGCAGTACTTC. Translated, it gives CASSIGGSYEQYF. Using reference TRBV19 and TRBJ2-7 for the parts outside the CDR3, the full variable domain is DGGITQSPKYLFRKEGQNVTLSCEQNLNHDAMYWYRQDPGQGLRLIYYSQIVNDFQKGDIAEGYSVSREKKESFPLTVTSAQKNPTAFYLCASSIGGSYEQYFGPGTRLTVT.

The chain recombines TRBV7-2 with TRBJ2-5; D unclear. The germline CDR1 and CDR2 sequences are SGHTA and FQGNSA. This CDR3 is built from 14 residues. The V and J ends lost 5 bases and 5 bases respectively, with 15 bases between them. CDR3 DNA sequence: TGTGCCAGCAGCGCGAATCTAGGTTTGGAGACCCAGTACTTC. It yields the protein CASSANLGLETQYF.

The chain combines TRBV27 with TRBJ2-1, with 7 bases aligning to TRBD2. This CDR3 has 14 amino acids. Trimming cost V 4 bases and J 4 bases; bases outside gene matches: 4. Germline V gene sequence: CDR1 MNHEY, CDR2 SMNVEV (reference sequence). The CDR3 reads CASSYEGGYNEQFF. The CDR3 nucleotides read TGTGCCAGCAGTTATGAGGGAGGGTACAATGAGCAGTTCTTC.

This chain uses TRBV6-2 or TRBV6-3 with TRBJ2-3; 10 bases align to TRBD2. CDR3 length: 14 amino acids. Germline V CDR1 and CDR2: MNHEY, SVGEGT. Losses at the gene ends were 5 bases for V and 10 bases for J; bases not matched to a gene: 9. The CDR3 is CASSRAGGPPSQYF. CDR3 DNA: TGTGCCAGCAGTAGAGCGGGAGGGCCCCCTTCGCAGTATTTT.

V and J are TRBV28 and TRBJ2-1; a weak D match, TRBD1 (5 bases). Trimming removed 3 bases at V and 4 bases at J, with 16 bases between. The CDR3 has 16 residues. The germline V gene has CDR1 MDHEN and CDR2 SYDVKM. The chain's CDR3 is CASSFRDFRGYNEQFF. DNA of the CDR3: TGTGCCAGCAGTTTTCGTGACTTTAGGGGTTACAATGAGCAGTTCTTC.

This sequence joins TRBV12-3 or TRBV12-4 and TRBJ1-4; TRBD1 matches at 7 bases. The CDR3 runs 13 residues. V lost 5 bases, J lost 7 bases, and 4 bases stayed unmatched. CDR3 in DNA: TGTGCCAGCAGTCAGACAGGGACTGAAAAACTGTTTTTT. Translation gives CASSQTGTEKLFF.

In its sample, this clone was seen a few times. This chain uses TRBV19 with TRBJ1-2; 9 bases fit TRBD1. Trimming removed 1 base from V and 6 bases from J; junction bases left unmatched: 0. The CDR3 runs to 13 residues. Germline lookup yields CDR1 LNHDA and CDR2 SQIVND (reference sequence). The CDR3 region is CASSIGTGDGYTF. The DNA for the CDR3 is TGTGCCAGTAGTATAGGGACAGGGGATGGCTACACCTTC.

The V gene is TRBV4-3, the J gene TRBJ1-1, with a weak D call TRBD1 (6 bases). Germline assignment: CDR1 LGHNA and CDR2 YSLEER. Trimming took 4 bases from V and 4 from J, leaving 13 bases between them. CDR3 size: 14 residues. The CDR3 DNA reads as TGCGCCAGCAGCCCAAGTCCAGGGGCCACTGAAGCTTTCTTT. This gives the protein CASSPSPGATEAFF.

The chain links TRBV13 to TRBJ1-4; D unclear. Trimming removed 5 bases from V and 0 bases from J, with 10 bases in between. Germline V gene lookup returns CDR1 PRHDT and CDR2 FYEKMQ (reference sequence). The CDR3 extends over 15 amino acids. CDR3 in amino acids: CASSPRRATNEKLFF. The CDR3, as DNA: TGTGCCAGCAGCCCCCGCCGAGCAACTAATGAAAAACTGTTTTTT.

CDR3 nucleotides: TGTGCCAGCAGCTACCGGGACAGGGGGGGTTCTGAGCAGTTCTTC. Its protein product is CASSYRDRGGSEQFF. The gene calls are TRBV11-2 and TRBJ2-1; 11 bases line up with TRBD1. Losses at the gene ends were 4 bases for V and 9 bases for J; bases not matched to a gene: 8. Germline V gene lookup returns CDR1 SGHAT and CDR2 FQNNGV. The CDR3 runs 15 residues.